This T cell receptor (beta chain) was identified in a study of blood T cell repertoires in COVID-19. About the study: Both acute and convalescent COVID-19 samples were obtained from the United States, Italy and Spain. PBMCs, B-cell-depleted T cells, or T cells were the source of the cDNA or gDNA that made up the material.

Per the original methods: By means of reference gene primer amplification, nucleated cell counts were estimated. The repertoire was sequenced with immunoSEQ multiplex PCR; TCRdb's copy has only in-frame clones and lacks some. V and J calls and clone size follow that table, whereas D and trimming were derived from the DNA. Of roughly 340,000 clones in the sample, 91% were seen once. The CDR3 totals 15 residues. CDR1 is SQVTM and CDR2 is ANQGSEA in the germline V gene. V lost 2 bases and J lost 4; bases outside the gene matches: 8. The sample consisted of peripheral blood. The TCR sequence derives from a woman aged 18-29 years who had recovered from COVID-19. The chain has TRBV29-1 and TRBJ2-1; TRBD2 matches at 7 bases. This chain's CDR3 is CSVESPSGTYNEQFF. DNA of the CDR3: TGCAGCGTTGAAAGCCCCAGCGGGACTTACAATGAGCAGTTCTTC.